This entry describes one T cell receptor beta chain. What it binds is unknown. Deletions cut 7 bases from V and 9 bases from J, with 13 bases between. Germline V gene sequence: CDR1 MDHEN, CDR2 SYDVKM. This CDR3 spans 12 amino acids. This record comes from a study of response to subunit inactivated influenza vaccine. Regarding the study as a whole: That few new T cells are recruited by each seasonal influenza vaccination was the authors' suggestion.

TCRdb passed the RT-PCR reads through MiXCR, listing each CDR3 protein once. Of more than 250,000 distinct CDR3 sequences listed, 20% to 25% are singletons. The clonotype was recovered from a man between 50 and 75 years old who received an inactivated influenza vaccine. The input for sequencing was PBMCs from blood, taken 21 months after vaccination. The V gene is TRBV28, the J gene TRBJ2-1; no definite D call. CDR3: CASILRTGEQFF. The CDR3 coding sequence is TGTGCCAGCATCCTCAGGACGGGTGAGCAGTTCTTC. Based on the CDR3 plus reference TRBV28 and TRBJ2-1, the full variable domain is DVKVTQSSRYLVKRTGEKVFLECVQDMDHENMFWYRQDPGLGLRLIYFSYDVKMKEKGDIPEGYSVSREKKERFSLILESASTNQTSMYLCASILRTGEQFFGPGTRLTVL.